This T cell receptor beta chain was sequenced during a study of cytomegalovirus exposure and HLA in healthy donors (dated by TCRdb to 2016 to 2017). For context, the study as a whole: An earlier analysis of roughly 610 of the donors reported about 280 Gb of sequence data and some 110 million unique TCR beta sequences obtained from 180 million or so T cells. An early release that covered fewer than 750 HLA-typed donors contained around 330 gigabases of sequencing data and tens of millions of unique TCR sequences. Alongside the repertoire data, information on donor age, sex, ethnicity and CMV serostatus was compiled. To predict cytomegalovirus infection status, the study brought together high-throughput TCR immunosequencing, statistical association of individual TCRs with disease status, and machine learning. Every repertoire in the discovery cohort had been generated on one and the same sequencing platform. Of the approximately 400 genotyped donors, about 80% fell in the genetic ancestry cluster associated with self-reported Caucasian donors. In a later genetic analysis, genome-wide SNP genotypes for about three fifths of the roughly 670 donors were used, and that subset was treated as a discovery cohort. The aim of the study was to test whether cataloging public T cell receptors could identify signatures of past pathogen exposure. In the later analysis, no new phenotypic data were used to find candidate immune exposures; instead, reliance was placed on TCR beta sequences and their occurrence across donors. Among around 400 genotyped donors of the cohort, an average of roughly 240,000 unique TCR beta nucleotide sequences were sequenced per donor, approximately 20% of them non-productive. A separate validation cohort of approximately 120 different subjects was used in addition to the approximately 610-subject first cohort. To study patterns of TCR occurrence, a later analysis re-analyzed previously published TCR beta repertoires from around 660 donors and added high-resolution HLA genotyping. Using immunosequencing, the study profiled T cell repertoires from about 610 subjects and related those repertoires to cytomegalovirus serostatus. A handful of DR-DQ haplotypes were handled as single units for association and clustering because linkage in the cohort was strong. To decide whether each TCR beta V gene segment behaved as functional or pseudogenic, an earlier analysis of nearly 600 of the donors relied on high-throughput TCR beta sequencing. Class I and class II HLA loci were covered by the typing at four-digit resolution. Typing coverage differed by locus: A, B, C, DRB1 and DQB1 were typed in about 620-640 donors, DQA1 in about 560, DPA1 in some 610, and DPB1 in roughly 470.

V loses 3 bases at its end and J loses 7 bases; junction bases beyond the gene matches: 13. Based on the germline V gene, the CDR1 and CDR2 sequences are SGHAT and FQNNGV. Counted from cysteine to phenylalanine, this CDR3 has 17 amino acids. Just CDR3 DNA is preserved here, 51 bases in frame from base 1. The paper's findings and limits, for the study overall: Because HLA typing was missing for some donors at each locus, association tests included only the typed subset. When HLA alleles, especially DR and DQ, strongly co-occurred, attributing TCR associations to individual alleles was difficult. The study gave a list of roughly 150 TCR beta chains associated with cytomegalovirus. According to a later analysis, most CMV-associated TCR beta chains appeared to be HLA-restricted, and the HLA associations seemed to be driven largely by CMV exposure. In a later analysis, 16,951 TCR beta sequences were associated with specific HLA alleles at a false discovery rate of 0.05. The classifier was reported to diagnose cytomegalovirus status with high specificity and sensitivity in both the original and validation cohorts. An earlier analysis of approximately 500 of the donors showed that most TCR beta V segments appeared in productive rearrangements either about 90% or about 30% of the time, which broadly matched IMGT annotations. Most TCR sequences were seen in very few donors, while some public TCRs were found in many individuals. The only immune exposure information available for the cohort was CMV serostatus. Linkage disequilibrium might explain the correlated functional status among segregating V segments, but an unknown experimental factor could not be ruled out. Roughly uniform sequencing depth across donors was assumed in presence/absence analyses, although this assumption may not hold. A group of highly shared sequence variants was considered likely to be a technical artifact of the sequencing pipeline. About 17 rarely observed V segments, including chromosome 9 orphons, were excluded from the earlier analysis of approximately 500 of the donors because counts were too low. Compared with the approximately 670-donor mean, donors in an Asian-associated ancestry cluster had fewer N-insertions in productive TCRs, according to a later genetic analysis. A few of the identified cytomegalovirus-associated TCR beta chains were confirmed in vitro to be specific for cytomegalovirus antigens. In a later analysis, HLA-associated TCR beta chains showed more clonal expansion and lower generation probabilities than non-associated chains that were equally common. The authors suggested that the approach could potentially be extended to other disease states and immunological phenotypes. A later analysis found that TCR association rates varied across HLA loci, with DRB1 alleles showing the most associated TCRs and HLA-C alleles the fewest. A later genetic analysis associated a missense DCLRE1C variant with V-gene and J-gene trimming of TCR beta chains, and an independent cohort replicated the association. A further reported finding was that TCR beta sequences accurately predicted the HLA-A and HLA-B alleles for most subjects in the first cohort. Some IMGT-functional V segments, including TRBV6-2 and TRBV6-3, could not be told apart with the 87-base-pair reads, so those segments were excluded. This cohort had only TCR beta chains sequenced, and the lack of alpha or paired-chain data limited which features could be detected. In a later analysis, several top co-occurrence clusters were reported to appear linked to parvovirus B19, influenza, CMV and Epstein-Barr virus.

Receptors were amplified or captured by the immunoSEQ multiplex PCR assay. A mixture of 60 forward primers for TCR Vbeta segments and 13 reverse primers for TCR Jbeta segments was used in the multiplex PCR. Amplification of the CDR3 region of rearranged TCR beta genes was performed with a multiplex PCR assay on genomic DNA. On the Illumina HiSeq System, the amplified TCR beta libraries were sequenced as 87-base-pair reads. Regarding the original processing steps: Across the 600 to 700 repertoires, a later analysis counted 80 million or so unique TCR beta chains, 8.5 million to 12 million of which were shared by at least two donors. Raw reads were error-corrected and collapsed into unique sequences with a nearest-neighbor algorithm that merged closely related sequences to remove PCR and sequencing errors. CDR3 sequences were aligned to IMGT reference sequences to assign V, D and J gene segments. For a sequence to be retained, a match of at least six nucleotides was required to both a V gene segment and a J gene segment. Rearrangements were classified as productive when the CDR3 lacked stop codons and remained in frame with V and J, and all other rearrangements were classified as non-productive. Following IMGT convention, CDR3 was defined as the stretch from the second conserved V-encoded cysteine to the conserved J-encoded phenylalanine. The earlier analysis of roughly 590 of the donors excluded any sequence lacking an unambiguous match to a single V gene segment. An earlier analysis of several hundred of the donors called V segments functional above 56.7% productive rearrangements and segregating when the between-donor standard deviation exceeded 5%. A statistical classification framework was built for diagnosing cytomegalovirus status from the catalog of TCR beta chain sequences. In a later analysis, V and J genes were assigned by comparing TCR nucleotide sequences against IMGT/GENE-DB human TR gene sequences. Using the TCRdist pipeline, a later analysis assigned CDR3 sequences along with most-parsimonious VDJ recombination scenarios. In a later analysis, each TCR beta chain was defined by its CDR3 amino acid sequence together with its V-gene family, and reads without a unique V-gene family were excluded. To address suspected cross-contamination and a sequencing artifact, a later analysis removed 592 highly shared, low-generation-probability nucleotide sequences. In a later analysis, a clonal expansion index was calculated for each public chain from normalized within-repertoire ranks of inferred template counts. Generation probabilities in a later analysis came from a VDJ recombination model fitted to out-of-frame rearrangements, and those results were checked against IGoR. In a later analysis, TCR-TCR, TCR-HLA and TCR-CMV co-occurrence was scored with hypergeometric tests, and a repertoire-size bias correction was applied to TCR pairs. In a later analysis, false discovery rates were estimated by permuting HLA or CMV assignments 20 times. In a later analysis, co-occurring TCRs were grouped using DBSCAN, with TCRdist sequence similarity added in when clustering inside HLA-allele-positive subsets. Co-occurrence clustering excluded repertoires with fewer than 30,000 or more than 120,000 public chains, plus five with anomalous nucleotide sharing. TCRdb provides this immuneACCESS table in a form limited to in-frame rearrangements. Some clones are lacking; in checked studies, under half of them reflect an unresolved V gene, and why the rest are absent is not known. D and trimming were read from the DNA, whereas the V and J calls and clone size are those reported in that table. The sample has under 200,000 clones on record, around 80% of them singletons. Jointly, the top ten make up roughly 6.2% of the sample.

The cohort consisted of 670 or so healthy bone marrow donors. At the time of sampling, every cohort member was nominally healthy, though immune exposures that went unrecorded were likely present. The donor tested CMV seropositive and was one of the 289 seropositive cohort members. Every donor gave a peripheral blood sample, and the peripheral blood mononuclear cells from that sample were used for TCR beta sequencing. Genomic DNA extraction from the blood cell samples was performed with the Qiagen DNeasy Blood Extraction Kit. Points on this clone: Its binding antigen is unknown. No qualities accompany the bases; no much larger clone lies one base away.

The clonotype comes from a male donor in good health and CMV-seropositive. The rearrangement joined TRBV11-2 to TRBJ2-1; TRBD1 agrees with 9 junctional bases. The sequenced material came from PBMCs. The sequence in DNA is TGTGCCAGCAGCTTTAGCGTTGGACAGGGGCTCTCGAATGAGCAGTTCTTC. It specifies CASSFSVGQGLSNEQFF. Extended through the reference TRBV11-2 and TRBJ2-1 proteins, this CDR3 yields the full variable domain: EAGVAQSPRYKIIEKRQSVAFWCNPISGHATLYWYQQILGQGPKLLIQFQNNGVVDDSQLPKDRFSAERLKGVDSTLKIQPAKLEDSAVYLCASSFSVGQGLSNEQFFGPGTRLTVL.